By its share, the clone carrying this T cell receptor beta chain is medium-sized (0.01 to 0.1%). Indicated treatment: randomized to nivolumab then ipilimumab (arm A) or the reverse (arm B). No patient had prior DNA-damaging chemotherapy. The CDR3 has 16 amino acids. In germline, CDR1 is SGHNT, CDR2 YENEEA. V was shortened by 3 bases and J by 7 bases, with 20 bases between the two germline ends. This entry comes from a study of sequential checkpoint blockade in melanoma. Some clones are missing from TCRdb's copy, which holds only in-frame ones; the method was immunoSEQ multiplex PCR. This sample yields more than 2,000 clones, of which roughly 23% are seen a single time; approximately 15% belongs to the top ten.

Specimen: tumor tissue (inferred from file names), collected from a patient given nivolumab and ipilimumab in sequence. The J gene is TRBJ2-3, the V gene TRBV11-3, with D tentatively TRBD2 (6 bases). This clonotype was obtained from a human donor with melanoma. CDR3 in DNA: TGTGCCAGCAGCTTCTGTCGCGGGGACCAAGGGTATACGCAGTATTTT. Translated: CASSFCRGDQGYTQYF.